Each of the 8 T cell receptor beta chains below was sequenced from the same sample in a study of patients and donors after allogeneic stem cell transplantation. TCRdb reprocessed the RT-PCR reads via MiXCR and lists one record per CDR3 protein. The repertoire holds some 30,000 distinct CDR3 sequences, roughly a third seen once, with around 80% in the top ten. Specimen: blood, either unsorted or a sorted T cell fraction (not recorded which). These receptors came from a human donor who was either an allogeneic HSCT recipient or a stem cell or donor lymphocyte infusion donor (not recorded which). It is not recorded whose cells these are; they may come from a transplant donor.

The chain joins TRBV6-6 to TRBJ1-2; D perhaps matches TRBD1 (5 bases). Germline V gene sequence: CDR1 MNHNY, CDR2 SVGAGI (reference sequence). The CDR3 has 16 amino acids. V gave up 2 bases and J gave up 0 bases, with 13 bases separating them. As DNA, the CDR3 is TGTGCCAGCAGTTACGTCAGGGTTGGCACTAACTATGGCTACACCTTC. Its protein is CASSYVRVGTNYGYTF.

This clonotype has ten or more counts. The CDR3 protein is CSVPPGQAYGYTF. The DNA of the CDR3 is TGCAGCGTGCCTCCGGGACAGGCCTATGGCTACACCTTC. The chain couples TRBV29-1 to TRBJ1-2; TRBD1 matches at 8 bases. Germline V CDR1 and CDR2: SQVTM, ANQGSEA. The V gene end was trimmed by 6 bases and the J gene end by 4 bases; junction bases not matched to a gene: 7. The CDR3 spans 13 residues.

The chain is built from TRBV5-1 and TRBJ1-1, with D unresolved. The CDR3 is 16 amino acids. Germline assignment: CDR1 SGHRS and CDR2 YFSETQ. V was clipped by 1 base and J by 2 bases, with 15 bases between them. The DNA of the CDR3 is TGCGCCAGCAGCTTGCTACAGATCGAATTCAACACTGAAGCTTTCTTT. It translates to CASSLLQIEFNTEAFF.

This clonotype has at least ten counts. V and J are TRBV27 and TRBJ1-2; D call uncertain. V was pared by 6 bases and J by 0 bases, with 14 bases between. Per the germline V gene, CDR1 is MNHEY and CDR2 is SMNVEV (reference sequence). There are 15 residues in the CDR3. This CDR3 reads CASSPRPVANYGYTF. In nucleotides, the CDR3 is TGTGCCAGCAGCCCTCGGCCCGTAGCTAACTATGGCTACACCTTC.

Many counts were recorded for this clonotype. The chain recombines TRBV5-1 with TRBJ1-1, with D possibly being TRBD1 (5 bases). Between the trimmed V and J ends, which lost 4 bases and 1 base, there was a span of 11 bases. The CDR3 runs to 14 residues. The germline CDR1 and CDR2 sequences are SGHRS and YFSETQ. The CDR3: CASSPGTGNTEAFF. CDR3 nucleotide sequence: TGCGCCAGCAGCCCAGGTACAGGGAACACTGAAGCTTTCTTT.

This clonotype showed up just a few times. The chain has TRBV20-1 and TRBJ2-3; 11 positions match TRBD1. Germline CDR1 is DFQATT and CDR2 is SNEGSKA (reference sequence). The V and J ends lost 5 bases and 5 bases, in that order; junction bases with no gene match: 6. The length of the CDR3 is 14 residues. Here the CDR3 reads CSAWTGGVIDTQYF. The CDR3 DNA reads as TGCAGTGCTTGGACAGGGGGCGTGATAGATACGCAGTATTTT.

The CDR3 protein is CASSLVRRNEQFF. CDR3 in DNA: TGTGCCAGCAGCTTGGTTAGGCGGAATGAGCAGTTCTTC. The chain joins TRBV5-6 to TRBJ2-1; no clear D gene. Germline-derived CDR1 and CDR2 are SGHDT and YYEEEE. With 0 bases removed from V and 7 bases from J, the gap between germline ends came to 8 bases. The CDR3 is 13 amino acids.

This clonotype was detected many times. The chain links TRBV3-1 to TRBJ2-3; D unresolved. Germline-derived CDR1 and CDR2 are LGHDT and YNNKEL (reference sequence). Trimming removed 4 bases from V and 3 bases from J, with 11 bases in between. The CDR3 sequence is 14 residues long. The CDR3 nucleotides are TGTGCCAGCAGCCCCCGGACCCTGACAGATACGCAGTATTTT. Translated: CASSPRTLTDTQYF.